This T cell receptor (beta chain) is from a study of T cells expressing NK-cell markers. Study overall: Among eight sequenced donors, seven carried HCMV seropositivity while one was seronegative.

A remark on this clonotype: Its matching antigen is unknown.

TCRdb re-called the 5' RACE reads, yielding one record per CDR3 amino acid sequence without DNA. This sample's table reports 500,000 or so distinct CDR3 sequences. Study outcomes and limitations: Dominant NKG2C+ clonotype frequencies of roughly 1.0-7.5% of CD8+ T cells were measured in six or seven donors. The same clonotypes also predominated in the CD3+CD56-NKG2C+ fraction of a handful of donors.

Sequenced sample: blood T cells: a sorted CD56 or NKG2C T cell subset, CD4+ or CD8+ T cells, or bulk PBMC T cells (not recorded which). This TCR derives from a man younger than 30 in good health.

The CDR3 sequence: CASSGSGYYGYTF. The chain has TRBV25-1 and TRBJ1-2; the TCRdb call, TRBD1, lacks DNA for checking. The germline V gene has CDR1 MGHDK and CDR2 SYGVNS. The CDR3 runs to 13 residues.